One and the same sample provided the 5 T cell receptor beta chains below, sequenced in a study of blood T cell repertoires in COVID-19. Produced via immunoSEQ multiplex PCR; TCRdb's table is partial and in-frame only. The sample has roughly 180,000 clones, 83% seen once. Sequenced material: PBMCs or T cells enriched from blood (not recorded which). The source of these receptors is a woman between 45 and 60 years old in a cohort exposed to, infected with or recovered from COVID-19 (not recorded which).

The CDR3 DNA reads as TGCGCCAGCAGCCAAGATCGCGCGGGGACAGGGAGATTCTACGAGCAGTACTTC. Translation: CASSQDRAGTGRFYEQYF. This chain joins TRBV4-3 and TRBJ2-7; 9 bases agree with TRBD1. Per germline, CDR1 LGHNA and CDR2 YSLEER. The CDR3 runs to 18 residues. V was pared by 0 bases and J by 3 bases, with 12 bases of the junction left unmatched.

The chain has TRBV7-8 and TRBJ2-7; 10 bases line up with TRBD1. Unmatched junction bases numbered 10, after V lost 5 bases and J lost 0 bases. Germline CDR1 SGHVS, CDR2 FQNEAQ. This CDR3 region has 17 residues. As DNA, the CDR3 is TGTGCCAGCAGCCCTAAGATAGGACAGGGGGTCTCCTACGAGCAGTACTTC. It specifies CASSPKIGQGVSYEQYF.

The chain links TRBV4-2 to TRBJ2-3, with 11 bases identical to TRBD2. Germline CDR1 LGHNA, CDR2 YNFKEQ. CDR3 length: 16 amino acids. Trimming cost V 4 bases and J 6 bases; bases outside gene matches: 9. This CDR3 reads CASSPLAGAIQDTQYF. DNA of the CDR3: TGTGCCAGCAGCCCACTAGCGGGAGCAATACAGGATACGCAGTATTTT.

The chain carries TRBV29-1 and TRBJ1-2, with D perhaps matching TRBD1 (6 bases). V shed 6 bases and J shed 5 bases, with 22 bases lying between them. The CDR3 consists of 15 residues. Germline lookup yields CDR1 SQVTM and CDR2 ANQGSEA. The CDR3: CSVALRDTELYGYTF. CDR3 sequence (DNA): TGCAGCGTGGCACTCCGGGACACAGAGTTATATGGCTACACCTTC.

The rearrangement links TRBV6-2 or TRBV6-3 to TRBJ2-3, with TRBD2 matching 9 bases. The CDR3 spans 16 residues. V trimming: 2 bases; J trimming: 6 bases; junction bases outside the gene matches: 9. Germline CDR1 and CDR2: MNHEY and SVGEGT. Written as DNA, the CDR3 is TGTGCCAGCAGTTACGCTATTAGCGGGGGAGGGGATACGCAGTATTTT. Translation gives CASSYAISGGGDTQYF.